A selection of T cell receptor beta chains follows, all from one sample in a study of blood T cell repertoires in COVID-19. TCRdb's copy holds only in-frame clones and misses some; the assay was immunoSEQ multiplex PCR. This table has more than 200,000 clones, 85% to 90% appearing once. The material sequenced was peripheral blood. These receptors all come from a man between 45 and 60 years old with COVID-19, enrolled during active disease. Both conserved end residues are part of each CDR3. D genes are given only for firm matches. Clone size, where shown, is once, few, many, or a class for clones that have expanded.

DNA: TGCAGTGCCTATAGCACAGATACGCAGTATTTT; CDR3: CSAYSTDTQYF; J: TRBJ2-3; size: -; V: TRBV20-1; D: -
DNA: TGTGCCAGCAGCAGGACAGAGAATCAGCCCCAGCATTTT; CDR3: CASSRTENQPQHF; J: TRBJ1-5; size: -; V: TRBV6-5; D: -
DNA: TGTGCCTGGAGAACAGAGAGAAATTCACCCCTCCACTTT; CDR3: CAWRTERNSPLHF; J: TRBJ1-6; size: few; V: TRBV30; D: -
DNA: TGTGCCAGCAGCTTAGGGGGACTGGCGCGGGTGAACGGGGAGCTGTTTTTT; CDR3: CASSLGGLARVNGELFF; J: TRBJ2-2; size: -; V: TRBV7-6; D: -
DNA: TGTGCCATCACCGCGGGGAGCGGGAGCTCCTACGAGCAGTACTTC; CDR3: CAITAGSGSSYEQYF; J: TRBJ2-7; size: -; V: TRBV10-3; D: TRBD2
DNA: TGTGCCATCGGGACAGGGGCCTCCAGAGGGTATGGCTACACCTTC; CDR3: CAIGTGASRGYGYTF; J: TRBJ1-2; size: -; V: TRBV10-3; D: TRBD1
DNA: TGTGCCAGCAGCTTAGACGGGCGGGGGAGCACAGATACGCAGTATTTT; CDR3: CASSLDGRGSTDTQYF; J: TRBJ2-3; size: once; V: TRBV9; D: TRBD2
DNA: TGTGCCAGCAGTTCCGCCGGGACTCTAGGGAAACGGTACTTC; CDR3: CASSSAGTLGKRYF; J: TRBJ2-7; size: once; V: TRBV28; D: -
DNA: TGTGCCAGCAGTGCTTGGGCGGGGTTCTATGGCTACACCTTC; CDR3: CASSAWAGFYGYTF; J: TRBJ1-2; size: -; V: TRBV27; D: -
DNA: TGCGCCAGCAGCTTGCGCCCGGCCGGACAGGGTAGCAATCAGCCCCAGCATTTT; CDR3: CASSLRPAGQGSNQPQHF; J: TRBJ1-5; size: -; V: TRBV5-1; D: TRBD1
DNA: TGCGCCAGCAGCTTGGCTGGGCCGGCGTACTCAGGTACGCAGTATTTT; CDR3: CASSLAGPAYSGTQYF; J: TRBJ2-3; size: -; V: TRBV5-1; D: -
DNA: TGTGCCAGCAGCGACAGGGAAAGCTCAGCTTTCTTT; CDR3: CASSDRESSAFF; J: TRBJ1-1; size: -; V: TRBV6-2/TRBV6-3; D: TRBD1
DNA: TGTGCCAGCAGCCCCACAGGGGGGCCGGGCACTGAAGCTTTCTTT; CDR3: CASSPTGGPGTEAFF; J: TRBJ1-1; size: -; V: TRBV7-3; D: TRBD1
DNA: TGTGCCAGCAGTTACACAAATAGCAATCAGCCCCAGCATTTT; CDR3: CASSYTNSNQPQHF; J: TRBJ1-5; size: -; V: TRBV6-5; D: -
DNA: TGTGCCAGTAGCACGGGGACAGCAACTAATGAAAAACTGTTTTTT; CDR3: CASSTGTATNEKLFF; J: TRBJ1-4; size: -; V: TRBV19; D: TRBD1
DNA: TGTGCCAGCAGTTTATGGGGGACAGGATCCTACGAGCAGTACTTC; CDR3: CASSLWGTGSYEQYF; J: TRBJ2-7; size: -; V: TRBV7-3; D: TRBD1
DNA: TGTGCCAGCAGCTTAGTAGGCGGGAGCTCCTACGAGCAGTACTTC; CDR3: CASSLVGGSSYEQYF; J: TRBJ2-7; size: -; V: TRBV7-9; D: TRBD2
DNA: TGTGCCAGCAGCCTCACCCCCCAGCAGGTGAACACCGGGGAGCTGTTTTTT; CDR3: CASSLTPQQVNTGELFF; J: TRBJ2-2; size: -; V: TRBV3-1/TRBV3-2; D: -
DNA: TGTGCCACCAGCCAAAAGCCTCAGGCCCCGCTCTACGAGCAGTACTTC; CDR3: CATSQKPQAPLYEQYF; J: TRBJ2-7; size: once; V: TRBV15; D: -
DNA: TGCGCCAGCAGCCAAGCCCCGACTAGCGGGAGAGGTGAGCAGTTCTTC; CDR3: CASSQAPTSGRGEQFF; J: TRBJ2-1; size: -; V: TRBV4-1; D: TRBD2
DNA: TGTGCCAGCAGTTTCCAGATGAACACTGAAGCTTTCTTT; CDR3: CASSFQMNTEAFF; J: TRBJ1-1; size: -; V: TRBV27; D: -
DNA: TGTGCCAGCAGTTCCACCGGGACTAGCGATTACGAGCAGTACTTC; CDR3: CASSSTGTSDYEQYF; J: TRBJ2-7; size: -; V: TRBV6-5; D: TRBD2
DNA: TGTGCCAGCACCACCGCGGGGGACGGCTCACCCCTCCACTTT; CDR3: CASTTAGDGSPLHF; J: TRBJ1-6; size: -; V: TRBV18; D: -
DNA: TGTGCCAGCAGCACCTGGCTAGCGGGGGGGCCGGAGACCCAGTACTTC; CDR3: CASSTWLAGGPETQYF; J: TRBJ2-5; size: once; V: TRBV11-2; D: TRBD2
DNA: TGTGCCAGCCGCGCCACTAGCCTCAGCACAGATACGCAGTATTTT; CDR3: CASRATSLSTDTQYF; J: TRBJ2-3; size: -; V: TRBV6-5; D: -
DNA: TGCGCCAGCAGCGCATTACAGGGGGCAGGATCACCCCTCCACTTT; CDR3: CASSALQGAGSPLHF; J: TRBJ1-6; size: few; V: TRBV5-1; D: TRBD1
DNA: TGTGCCAGCAGTTTGGTCGGTGTCAGGGGGCGTTCTGAAGCTTTCTTT; CDR3: CASSLVGVRGRSEAFF; J: TRBJ1-1; size: -; V: TRBV27; D: TRBD1
DNA: TGTGCCAGCAGTTACGCGGGGACCTCCTTGGGCGGCTACACCTTC; CDR3: CASSYAGTSLGGYTF; J: TRBJ1-2; size: once; V: TRBV6-2/TRBV6-3; D: -
DNA: TGTGCCAGCAGCTTAGATCGCGGAAGCTCCTACAATGAGCAGTTCTTC; CDR3: CASSLDRGSSYNEQFF; J: TRBJ2-1; size: -; V: TRBV11-2; D: -
DNA: TGTGCCAGCAGCATATCCGGACAGGGTGATTCACCCCTCCACTTT; CDR3: CASSISGQGDSPLHF; J: TRBJ1-6; size: few; V: TRBV7-2; D: TRBD1
DNA: TGTGCCAGCAGTGAATCGGGGACTTATAGCAATCAGCCCCAGCATTTT; CDR3: CASSESGTYSNQPQHF; J: TRBJ1-5; size: -; V: TRBV2; D: -
DNA: TGTGCCACAACTGGCGGGGGGGATTCAAATGAAAAACTGTTTTTT; CDR3: CATTGGGDSNEKLFF; J: TRBJ1-4; size: -; V: TRBV19; D: -
DNA: TGTGCCACAGTGACAGGAACTAATGAAAAACTGTTTTTT; CDR3: CATVTGTNEKLFF; J: TRBJ1-4; size: -; V: TRBV28; D: -
DNA: TGTGCCAGCAGCTTAGATCAGGGGAGGGATGAGCAGTTCTTC; CDR3: CASSLDQGRDEQFF; J: TRBJ2-1; size: -; V: TRBV7-7; D: -
DNA: TGTGCCAGCAGTTTGCTTGCAGGGGATACGCAGTATTTT; CDR3: CASSLLAGDTQYF; J: TRBJ2-3; size: -; V: TRBV12-3/TRBV12-4; D: -
DNA: TGTGCCAGCAGCAAAGCCAGATCCTACGAGCAGTACTTC; CDR3: CASSKARSYEQYF; J: TRBJ2-7; size: once; V: TRBV21-1; D: -
DNA: TGTGCTAGTGGTTTACCAAGGGACAGGGGTGTGAACACTGAAGCTTTCTTT; CDR3: CASGLPRDRGVNTEAFF; J: TRBJ1-1; size: -; V: TRBV12-5; D: TRBD1
DNA: TGTGCCTGGAGGCGGGGTGTTGTTCCCTACGAGCAGTACTTC; CDR3: CAWRRGVVPYEQYF; J: TRBJ2-7; size: once; V: TRBV30; D: -
DNA: TGTGCTAGTGGTTTGCTCAGGGGGGCTGAAGCTTTCTTT; CDR3: CASGLLRGAEAFF; J: TRBJ1-1; size: -; V: TRBV12-5; D: TRBD1
DNA: TGTGCCAGCAGAAGGACTAGCGGGGCCACCGGGGAGCTGTTTTTT; CDR3: CASRRTSGATGELFF; J: TRBJ2-2; size: -; V: TRBV5-5; D: TRBD2
DNA: TGCGCCAGCAGCTCAGCGGCAAACTACGACAATGAGCAGTTCTTC; CDR3: CASSSAANYDNEQFF; J: TRBJ2-1; size: -; V: TRBV5-1; D: -
DNA: TGTGCCAGCAGGTCGGGTCCTAACTATGGCTACACCTTC; CDR3: CASRSGPNYGYTF; J: TRBJ1-2; size: -; V: TRBV28; D: -
DNA: TGTGCCAGCAGTGTGACTAGTTTCGGTGAGCAGTTCTTC; CDR3: CASSVTSFGEQFF; J: TRBJ2-1; size: -; V: TRBV12-3/TRBV12-4; D: -
DNA: TGCGCCAGCAGCTTCCAGGAGAACACTGAAGCTTTCTTT; CDR3: CASSFQENTEAFF; J: TRBJ1-1; size: -; V: TRBV5-1; D: -
DNA: TGTGCCAGCAGCCAAGGACAGGGGCGCCTCGGCTACACCTTC; CDR3: CASSQGQGRLGYTF; J: TRBJ1-2; size: -; V: TRBV28; D: TRBD1
DNA: TGTGCCAGCAGCCCAATAGCGGGCCCACAACACAATGAGCAGTTCTTC; CDR3: CASSPIAGPQHNEQFF; J: TRBJ2-1; size: once; V: TRBV11-2; D: TRBD2
DNA: TGTGCCAGCAGTCTTCGTGGGGAGCTGTTTTTT; CDR3: CASSLRGELFF; J: TRBJ2-2; size: -; V: TRBV28; D: -
DNA: TGTGCCAGCAGTGGAACCCTCGGCGGGGAGCTGTTTTTT; CDR3: CASSGTLGGELFF; J: TRBJ2-2; size: -; V: TRBV25-1; D: -
DNA: TGTGCCAGCAGTTACTCATTTAAGGGGGTGAACACTGAAGCTTTCTTT; CDR3: CASSYSFKGVNTEAFF; J: TRBJ1-1; size: -; V: TRBV6-5; D: -
DNA: TGTGCCAGCAGCCAAGGACCCGGGAACAATCAGCCCCAGCATTTT; CDR3: CASSQGPGNNQPQHF; J: TRBJ1-5; size: -; V: TRBV3-1/TRBV3-2; D: -
DNA: TGCAGCGTTTTCTCCCGGTCCTACGAGCAGTACTTC; CDR3: CSVFSRSYEQYF; J: TRBJ2-7; size: -; V: TRBV29-1; D: -
DNA: TGTGCCAGCAGCTTGGGCCTTCAGTTATTTGCAACTAATGAAAAACTGTTTTTT; CDR3: CASSLGLQLFATNEKLFF; J: TRBJ1-4; size: -; V: TRBV5-5; D: -
DNA: TGTGCCAGCAGCCAACTCGGACAGGGGCAGGAAGCTTTCTTT; CDR3: CASSQLGQGQEAFF; J: TRBJ1-1; size: -; V: TRBV14; D: TRBD1
DNA: TGTGCCAGCAGCACCGGGACAGGGGAAACTGAAGCTTTCTTT; CDR3: CASSTGTGETEAFF; J: TRBJ1-1; size: few; V: TRBV6-5; D: TRBD1
DNA: TGCGCCAGCAGCCAAGAAGGGGCCTATGAGGCCCAGTACTTC; CDR3: CASSQEGAYEAQYF; J: TRBJ2-5; size: -; V: TRBV4-1; D: -
DNA: TGTGCCAGCAGTTTGAGTGACAGGGTCTCCTACAATGAGCAGTTCTTC; CDR3: CASSLSDRVSYNEQFF; J: TRBJ2-1; size: -; V: TRBV28; D: TRBD1
DNA: TGTGCCAGCAGCGCGGGACTACCCGAGTACGAGCAGTACTTC; CDR3: CASSAGLPEYEQYF; J: TRBJ2-7; size: -; V: TRBV7-9; D: TRBD2